A selection of T cell receptor beta chains follows, all from one sample in a study of blood T cell repertoires in COVID-19. Clones were read by immunoSEQ multiplex PCR, and TCRdb kept only the in-frame ones, dropping some. The table shows around 250,000 clones, with about 86% occurring only once. The specimen was PBMCs or T cells enriched from blood (not recorded which). The origin of the receptors is a man between 45 and 60 years old who had recovered from COVID-19. CDR3s include the opening cysteine and the closing phenylalanine or tryptophan.

J gene | V gene | CDR3 protein
TRBJ1-6 | TRBV6-1 | CASSEYLTSVLHF
TRBJ2-1 | TRBV5-1 | CASSLVGAGGNNEQFF
TRBJ2-3 | TRBV19 | CASSIPRAGRVGYRHTQYF
TRBJ1-3 | TRBV5-8 | CASSDKSGNTIYF
TRBJ1-1 | TRBV12-3/TRBV12-4 | CASSRTVNTEAFF
TRBJ2-2 | TRBV9 | CASSPTTSGTGELFF
TRBJ1-2 | TRBV7-5 | CARSHTWSAGYTF
TRBJ2-3 | TRBV19 | CARATRFGTGGITDTQYF
TRBJ2-3 | TRBV24-1 | CATSTPGTARVDTQYF
TRBJ1-2 | TRBV5-1 | CASSSWTGDGGYTF
TRBJ1-4 | TRBV5-1 | CASKRVEGVVNEKLFF
TRBJ2-5 | TRBV19 | CASSRASGGETQYF
TRBJ1-1 | TRBV11-2 | CASSSGTFMNTEAFF
TRBJ2-5 | TRBV19 | CASSITGQETQYF
TRBJ1-1 | TRBV5-8 | CASYPPGGESTEAFF
TRBJ2-1 | TRBV30 | CAWRRGQAGDEQFF
TRBJ1-1 | TRBV13 | CASSLGGWLTGAFF
TRBJ1-2 | TRBV7-2 | CASSLQGIGYTF
TRBJ2-1 | TRBV7-2 | CASTLAAHNEQFF
TRBJ1-4 | TRBV10-3 | CAISSDRGRESNEKLFF
TRBJ1-1 | TRBV7-3 | CASSLSAVVEAFF
TRBJ1-1 | TRBV15 | CATSRAQGYGTEAFF
TRBJ2-3 | TRBV19 | CASSSGSGRGTDTQYF
TRBJ2-2 | TRBV7-9 | CANPTGGPNWENTGELFF
TRBJ2-3 | TRBV7-9 | CASSSQGRTQYF
TRBJ2-5 | TRBV28 | CASSFQPRLAEETQYF
TRBJ1-2 | TRBV15 | CATSRDGGYTF
TRBJ2-5 | TRBV25-1 | CASRSTGGKVTQYF
TRBJ2-2 | TRBV6-5 | CASRVQGAPGELFF